This T cell receptor (beta chain) was profiled in a study of T cells in Graves' hyperthyroidism and ophthalmopathy. The study, taken as a whole, reports: Within blood appeared most thyroid clonotypes that had expanded above 0.001.

When ophthalmopathy did not progress within 18 months, Graves' hyperthyroidism was considered stable. 10 ml fresh peripheral blood yielded the PBMCs. There are many counts of this clonotype. The antigen is unknown. CDR1 and CDR2 from the germline V gene are SGHNT and YENEEA. The CDR3 extends over 14 amino acids. Trimming left V 1 base short and J 4 bases short, with 10 bases between. TCR beta CDR3 region amplification was performed from RNA transcripts. The HTBI primer set was used in a first-round RT-PCR of the TCR CDR3. MiXCR was run by TCRdb on the multiplex PCR reads, yielding one entry per CDR3 protein. The sample lists fewer than 700,000 distinct CDR3 sequences, roughly 17% occurring once.

The rearrangement uses TRBV11-3 and TRBJ2-5, with D possibly being TRBD2 (5 bases). Sequenced material: blood. The receptor comes from a woman aged 30 to 39 with Graves' hyperthyroidism. The CDR3 loop is CASSLAGTGETQYF. The CDR3 DNA is TGTGCCAGCAGCTTAGCGGGAACGGGAGAGACCCAGTACTTC.